The clone carrying this T cell receptor beta chain was seen a handful of times. Its antigen is as yet unknown. The data were taken from a study of type 1 regulatory T cells. Study background: An in vitro protocol generated T-allo10, a Tr1-enriched, alloantigen-specific CD4 T cell product.

The CDR3 contains 14 residues. Germline V gene sequence: CDR1 LNHDA, CDR2 SQIVND (reference sequence). Trimming cost V 6 bases and J 0 bases, with 9 bases left between them. Overall study findings and caveats: Type 1 regulatory T cells had a more restricted TCR repertoire than non-type 1 regulatory T cells.

One entry per CDR3 protein, called by TCRdb with MiXCR from the reads. The repertoire includes tens of thousands of distinct CDR3 sequences, 20% of them detected once, and roughly 8.3% sits in the top ten. Sequences were obtained from cultured type 1 regulatory T (Tr1) cells, either the whole culture or a sorted fraction (not recorded which). The chain uses TRBV19 and TRBJ2-4; no clear D. This receptor was identified in a human donor in good health. CDR3 sequence reads: CASSQSLAKNIQYF. CDR3 bases: TGTGCCAGTAGCCAGTCCTTAGCCAAAAACATTCAGTACTTC.